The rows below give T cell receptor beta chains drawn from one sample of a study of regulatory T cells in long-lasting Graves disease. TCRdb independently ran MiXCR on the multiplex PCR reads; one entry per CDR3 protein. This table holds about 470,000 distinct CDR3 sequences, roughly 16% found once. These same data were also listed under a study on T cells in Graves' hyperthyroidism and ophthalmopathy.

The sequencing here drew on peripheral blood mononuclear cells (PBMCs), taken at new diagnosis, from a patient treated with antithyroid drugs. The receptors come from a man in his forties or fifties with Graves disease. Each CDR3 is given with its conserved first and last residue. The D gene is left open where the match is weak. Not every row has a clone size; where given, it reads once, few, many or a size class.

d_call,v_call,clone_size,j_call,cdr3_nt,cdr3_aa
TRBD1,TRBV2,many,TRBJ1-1,TGTGCCAGTAGAGACAGGGGCTACACTGAAGCTTTCTTT,CASRDRGYTEAFF
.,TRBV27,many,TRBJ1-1,TGTGCCAGCAGTTTATACAGGGTCGCTGAAGCTTTCTTT,CASSLYRVAEAFF
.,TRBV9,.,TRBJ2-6,TGTGCCAGCAGCGGGGGAAATCCTGGGGCCAACGTCCTGACTTTC,CASSGGNPGANVLTF
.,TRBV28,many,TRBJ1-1,TGTGCCAGCTATTACGGAAGCACTGAAGCTTTCTTT,CASYYGSTEAFF
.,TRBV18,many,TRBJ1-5,TGTGCCAGCTCACCAGGAAAGGGGGGCAATCAGCCCCAGCATTTT,CASSPGKGGNQPQHF
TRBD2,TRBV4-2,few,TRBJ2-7,TGTGCCAGCAGCCAGGAAAACTCAGCGGGAGACGAGCAGTACTTC,CASSQENSAGDEQYF
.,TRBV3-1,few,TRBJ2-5,TGTGCCAGCAGCCCAGGGCTCCCGGAGGAGACCCAGTACTTC,CASSPGLPEETQYF
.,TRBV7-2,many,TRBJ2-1,TGTGCCAGCAGCTTAGGGGGGATCGGCGGGGCCTACAATGAGCAGTTCTTC,CASSLGGIGGAYNEQFF
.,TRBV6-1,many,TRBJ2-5,TGTGCCAGCAGTGAATGGGCGGTTTCGAAGACCCAGTACTTC,CASSEWAVSKTQYF
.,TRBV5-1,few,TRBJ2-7,TGCGCCAGCAGCTTGGTGTCAGTTTCCCACGAGCAGTACTTC,CASSLVSVSHEQYF
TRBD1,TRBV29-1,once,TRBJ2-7,TGCAGCGTCCACGGACAGGGAGAGACCTACGAGCAGTACTTC,CSVHGQGETYEQYF
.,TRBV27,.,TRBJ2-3,TGTGCCAGCAGTTCTTCAGCGTGGAGCACAGATACGCAGTATTTT,CASSSSAWSTDTQYF
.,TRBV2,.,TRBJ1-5,TGTGCCAGCACCCTAAGGCTTGTACGAGATAGCAATCAGCCCCAGCATTTT,CASTLRLVRDSNQPQHF
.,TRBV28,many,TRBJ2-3,TGTGCCAGCAAGTCCGGGAGAACGACAGATACGCAGTATTTT,CASKSGRTTDTQYF
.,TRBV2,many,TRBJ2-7,TGTGCCAGCAGGCCCAGGGGCACCTACGAGCAGTACTTC,CASRPRGTYEQYF
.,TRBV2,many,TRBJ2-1,TGTGCCAGCACACACCTGGATGAGCAGTTCTTC,CASTHLDEQFF
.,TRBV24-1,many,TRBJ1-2,TGTGCCACCAGTGACCCAGGGATCAATGGCTACACCTTC,CATSDPGINGYTF
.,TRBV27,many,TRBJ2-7,TGTGCCAGCAGTCCGATGGATAACTACGAGCAGTACTTC,CASSPMDNYEQYF
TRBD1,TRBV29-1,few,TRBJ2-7,TGCAGCGTTCCGTTGGGACAGGGAAGGGGCGAGCAGTACTTC,CSVPLGQGRGEQYF
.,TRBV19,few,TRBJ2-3,TGTGCCAGTAATAGGGCCCTAGGCAGCACAGATACGCAGTATTTT,CASNRALGSTDTQYF
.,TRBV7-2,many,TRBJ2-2,TGTGCCAGCAGCTTAGCGCAGGGGAGGGAGCTGTTTTTT,CASSLAQGRELFF
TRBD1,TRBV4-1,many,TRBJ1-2,TGCGCCAGCAGCCCCGGACAGGGTGTGGGCTATGGCTACACCTTC,CASSPGQGVGYGYTF
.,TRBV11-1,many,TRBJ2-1,TGTGCCAGCAGCTTTGGGGAGGACTACAATGAGCAGTTCTTC,CASSFGEDYNEQFF
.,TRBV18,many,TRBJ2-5,TGTGCCAGCTCACCCACCTCGCAGGGCACAGAGACCCAGTACTTC,CASSPTSQGTETQYF
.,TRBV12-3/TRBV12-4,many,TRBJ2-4,TGTGCCAGCAGCCACACAGGAACGGGGTCCAAAAACATTCAGTACTTC,CASSHTGTGSKNIQYF
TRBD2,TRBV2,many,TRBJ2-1,TGTGCCAGCAGCGCGCCCCTCACTAGCGGGCCGTACAATGAGCAGTTCTTC,CASSAPLTSGPYNEQFF
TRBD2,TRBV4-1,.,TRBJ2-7,TGCGCCAGCAGCCTCACCGTAAGCGGGAGGACGTACGAGCAGTACTTC,CASSLTVSGRTYEQYF
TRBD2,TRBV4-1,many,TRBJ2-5,TGCGCCAGCAGCCTCTCCCAAGCGGGAGGATGGGAGACCCAGTACTTC,CASSLSQAGGWETQYF
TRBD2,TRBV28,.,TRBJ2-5,TGCGCCAGCAGCCAGGGGGTCCCGACTAGCGGGAAAGAGACCCAGTACTTC,CASSQGVPTSGKETQYF
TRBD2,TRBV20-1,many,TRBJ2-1,TGCAGTGCTGACCTACTAGCGGGAGGGGGCAATGAGCAGTTCTTC,CSADLLAGGGNEQFF
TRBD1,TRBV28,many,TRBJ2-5,TGTGCCAGCAGTTTGGGGCGACCGGACAGGGGAAGAGAGACCCAGTACTTC,CASSLGRPDRGRETQYF
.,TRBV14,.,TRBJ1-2,TGTGCCAGCAGCCAAGATCTATCCGGGTACTATGGCTACACCTTC,CASSQDLSGYYGYTF
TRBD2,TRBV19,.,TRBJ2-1,TGTGCCAGTAGTACCCGCCTACTAGCGGGGGACTACAATGAGCAGTTCTTC,CASSTRLLAGDYNEQFF
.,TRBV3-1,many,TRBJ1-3,TGTGCCAGCAGCCAAGATCCCACGTCTGGAAACACCATATATTTT,CASSQDPTSGNTIYF
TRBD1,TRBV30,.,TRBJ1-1,TGTGCCTGGAACCTACAGGGGGGCACTGAAGCTTTCTTT,CAWNLQGGTEAFF
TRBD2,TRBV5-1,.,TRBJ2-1,TGCGCCAGCAGCCCGGGGACTAGCGCTACGTACAATGAGCAGTTCTTC,CASSPGTSATYNEQFF
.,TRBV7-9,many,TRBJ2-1,TGTGCCAGCAGCTCGCCTGTGGGGACTCCCGAGGACAATGAGCAGTTCTTC,CASSSPVGTPEDNEQFF
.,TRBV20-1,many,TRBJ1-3,TGCAGTGCATCGCGGATGTCCTCTGGAAACACCATATATTTT,CSASRMSSGNTIYF
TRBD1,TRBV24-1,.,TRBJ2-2,TGTGCCACCAGTGATCTGGGACAGGGTACCGGGGAGCTGTTTTTT,CATSDLGQGTGELFF
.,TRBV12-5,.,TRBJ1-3,TGTGCTAGTGGACCATCCTGGAACACCATATATTTT,CASGPSWNTIYF
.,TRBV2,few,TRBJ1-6,TGTGCCAGCAGTGAACGAGGGATGGGGTCACCCCTCCACTTT,CASSERGMGSPLHF
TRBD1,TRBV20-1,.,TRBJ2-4,TGCAGTGCTACGGGACAGGATCTAGCCAAAAACATTCAGTACTTC,CSATGQDLAKNIQYF
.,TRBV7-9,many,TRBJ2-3,TGTGCCAGCAGCTTATGGGGGCAGGTGAAGACAGATACGCAGTATTTT,CASSLWGQVKTDTQYF
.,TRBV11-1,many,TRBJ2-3,TGTGCCAGCAGCCTAACTAGCCCAGTCGCAGATACGCAGTATTTT,CASSLTSPVADTQYF
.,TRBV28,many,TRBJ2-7,TGTGCCAGCAGTTCTCGGGCCTCCTACGAGCAGTACTTC,CASSSRASYEQYF
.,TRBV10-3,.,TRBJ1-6,TGTGCCATCAGCGCAACAGGGACCGGTGTAACCCTCCACTTT,CAISATGTGVTLHF
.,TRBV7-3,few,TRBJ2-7,TGTGCCAGCAGGGGGACAAACCCTACCCGTTCCGAGCAGTACTTC,CASRGTNPTRSEQYF
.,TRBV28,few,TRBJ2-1,TGTGCCAGCAGTTCCCCAGCGAGGATCAATGAGCAGTTCTTC,CASSSPARINEQFF
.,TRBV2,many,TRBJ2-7,TGTGCCAGCACCCAATCAGGGTTGTTGTATGAGCAGTACTTC,CASTQSGLLYEQYF
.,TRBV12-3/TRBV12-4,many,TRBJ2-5,TGTGCCAGCAGTTTTTTGAGGGGACGGGAGACCCAGTACTTC,CASSFLRGRETQYF
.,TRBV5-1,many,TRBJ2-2,TGTGCCAGCAGTTTTAGGGGTCACACCGGGGAGCTGTTTTTT,CASSFRGHTGELFF
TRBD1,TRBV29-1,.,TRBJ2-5,TGCAGCGGCGGACAGGGACAAGAGACCCAGTACTTC,CSGGQGQETQYF